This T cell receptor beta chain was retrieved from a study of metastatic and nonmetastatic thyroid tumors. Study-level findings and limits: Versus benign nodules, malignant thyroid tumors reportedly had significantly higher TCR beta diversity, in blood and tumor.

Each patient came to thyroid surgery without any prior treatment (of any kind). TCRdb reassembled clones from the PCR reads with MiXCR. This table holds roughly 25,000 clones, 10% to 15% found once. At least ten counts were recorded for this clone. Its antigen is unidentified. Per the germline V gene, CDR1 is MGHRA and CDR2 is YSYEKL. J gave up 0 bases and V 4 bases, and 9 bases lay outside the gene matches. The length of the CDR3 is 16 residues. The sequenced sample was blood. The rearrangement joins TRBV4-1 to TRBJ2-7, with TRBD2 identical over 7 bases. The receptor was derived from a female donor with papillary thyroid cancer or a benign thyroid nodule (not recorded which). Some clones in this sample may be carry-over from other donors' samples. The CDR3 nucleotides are TGCGCCAGCAGCCTAAGTACCACTAGCGACTCCTACGAGCAGTACTTC. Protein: CASSLSTTSDSYEQYF.